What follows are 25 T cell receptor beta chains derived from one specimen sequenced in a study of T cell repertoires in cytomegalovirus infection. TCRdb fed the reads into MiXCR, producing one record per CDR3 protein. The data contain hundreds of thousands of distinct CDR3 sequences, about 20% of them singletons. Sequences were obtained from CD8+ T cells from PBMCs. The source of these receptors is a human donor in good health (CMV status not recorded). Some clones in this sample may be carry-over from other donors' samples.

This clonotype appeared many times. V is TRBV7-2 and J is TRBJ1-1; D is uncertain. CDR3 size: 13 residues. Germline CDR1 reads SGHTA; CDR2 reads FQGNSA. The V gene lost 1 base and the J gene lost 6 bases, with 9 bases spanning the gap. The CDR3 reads CASSLVTFSEAFF. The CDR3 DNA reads TGTGCCAGCAGCTTAGTGACTTTCTCTGAAGCTTTCTTT.

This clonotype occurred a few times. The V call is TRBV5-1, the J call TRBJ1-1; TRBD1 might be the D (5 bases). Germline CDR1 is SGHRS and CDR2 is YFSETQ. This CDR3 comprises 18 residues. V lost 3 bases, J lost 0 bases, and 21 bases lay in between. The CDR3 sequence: CASSSQPILDSLNTEAFF. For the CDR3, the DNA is TGCGCCAGCAGCTCCCAACCGATCCTCGACAGTTTGAACACTGAAGCTTTCTTT.

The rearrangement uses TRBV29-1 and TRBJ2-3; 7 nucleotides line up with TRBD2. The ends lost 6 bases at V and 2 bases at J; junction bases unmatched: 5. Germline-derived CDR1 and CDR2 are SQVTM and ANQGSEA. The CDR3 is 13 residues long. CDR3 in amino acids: CSVGGGPTDTQYF. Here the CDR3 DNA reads TGCAGCGTGGGGGGGGGTCCCACAGATACGCAGTATTTT.

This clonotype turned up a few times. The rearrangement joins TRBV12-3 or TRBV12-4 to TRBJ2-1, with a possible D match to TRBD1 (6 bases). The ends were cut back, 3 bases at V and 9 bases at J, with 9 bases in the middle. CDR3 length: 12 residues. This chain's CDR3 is CASSFTGIEQFF. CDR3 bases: TGTGCCAGCAGTTTTACAGGGATTGAGCAGTTCTTC.

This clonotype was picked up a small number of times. The CDR3 DNA follows: TGTGCCAGCAGTTCCGGGGGGAACACCGGGGAGCTGTTTTTT. The encoded protein is CASSSGGNTGELFF. The chain combines TRBV6-5 with TRBJ2-2; a possible D gene is TRBD2 (6 bases). This CDR3 has 14 amino acids. Germline lookup yields CDR1 MNHEY and CDR2 SVGAGI. V was pared by 4 bases and J by 1 base, with 7 bases between.

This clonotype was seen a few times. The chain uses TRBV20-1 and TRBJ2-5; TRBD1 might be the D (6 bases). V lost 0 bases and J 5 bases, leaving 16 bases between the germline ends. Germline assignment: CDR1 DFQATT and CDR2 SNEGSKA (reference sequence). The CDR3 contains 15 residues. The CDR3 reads CSARDKDSGGETQYF. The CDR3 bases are TGCAGTGCTAGAGACAAGGACAGTGGCGGGGAGACCCAGTACTTC.

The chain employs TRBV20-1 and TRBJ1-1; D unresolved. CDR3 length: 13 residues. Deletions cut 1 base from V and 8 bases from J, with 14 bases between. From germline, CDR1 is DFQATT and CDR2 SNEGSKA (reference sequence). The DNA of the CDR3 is TGCAGTGCTAGAGTCGTGACTCGATCCGAAGCTTTCTTT. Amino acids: CSARVVTRSEAFF.

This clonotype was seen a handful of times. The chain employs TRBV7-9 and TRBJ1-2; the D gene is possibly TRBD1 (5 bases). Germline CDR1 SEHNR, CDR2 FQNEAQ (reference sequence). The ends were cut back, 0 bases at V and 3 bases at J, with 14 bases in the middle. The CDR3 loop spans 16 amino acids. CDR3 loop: CASSLAGLQGDYGYTF. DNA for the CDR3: TGTGCCAGCAGCTTAGCCGGGCTTCAAGGGGACTATGGCTACACCTTC.

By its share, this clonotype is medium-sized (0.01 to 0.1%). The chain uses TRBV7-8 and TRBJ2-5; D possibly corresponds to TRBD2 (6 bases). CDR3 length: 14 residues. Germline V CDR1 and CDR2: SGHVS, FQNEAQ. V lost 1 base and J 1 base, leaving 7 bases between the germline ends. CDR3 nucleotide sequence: TGTGCCAGCAGCTTAGGGGGAGGCCAAGAGACCCAGTACTTC. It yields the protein CASSLGGGQETQYF.

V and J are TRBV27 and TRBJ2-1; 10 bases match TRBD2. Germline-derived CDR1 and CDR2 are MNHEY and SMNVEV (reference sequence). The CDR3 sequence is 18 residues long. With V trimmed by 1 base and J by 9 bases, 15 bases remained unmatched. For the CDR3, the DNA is TGTGCCAGCAGTTTATTGTCCAGCGGGGGGGACACTACGGGTGAGCAGTTCTTC. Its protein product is CASSLLSSGGDTTGEQFF.

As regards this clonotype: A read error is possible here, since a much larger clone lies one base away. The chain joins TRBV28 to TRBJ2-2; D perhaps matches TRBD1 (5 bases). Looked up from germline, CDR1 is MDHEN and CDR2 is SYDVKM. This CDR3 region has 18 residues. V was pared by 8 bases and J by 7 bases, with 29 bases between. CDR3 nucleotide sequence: TGTGCCAGCCGTTGTAGGTTTGGCAGGGAATGTAGAGGCGGGGAGCTGTTTTTT. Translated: CASRCRFGRECRGGELFF.

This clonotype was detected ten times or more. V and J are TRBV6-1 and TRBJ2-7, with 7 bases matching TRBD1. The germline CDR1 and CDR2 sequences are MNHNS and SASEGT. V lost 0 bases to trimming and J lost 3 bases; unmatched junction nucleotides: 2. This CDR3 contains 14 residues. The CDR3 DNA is TGTGCCAGCAGTGAAGCAGGGACAGTCTACGAGCAGTACTTC. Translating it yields CASSEAGTVYEQYF.

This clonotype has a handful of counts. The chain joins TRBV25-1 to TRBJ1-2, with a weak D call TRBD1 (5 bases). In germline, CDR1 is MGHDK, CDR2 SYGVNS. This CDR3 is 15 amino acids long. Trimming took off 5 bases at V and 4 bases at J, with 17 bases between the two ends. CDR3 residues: CASSLTGESIYGYTF. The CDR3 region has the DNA TGTGCCAGCAGTCTCACAGGTGAATCGATCTATGGCTACACCTTC.

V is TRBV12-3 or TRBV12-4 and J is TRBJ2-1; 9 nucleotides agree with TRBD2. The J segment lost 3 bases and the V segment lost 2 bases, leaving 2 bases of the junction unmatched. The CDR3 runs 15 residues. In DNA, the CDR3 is TGTGCCAGCAGTTTACAAGCGGGGGGCTACAATGAGCAGTTCTTC. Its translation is CASSLQAGGYNEQFF.

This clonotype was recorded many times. CDR3 region: CASSFRLAGYEQYF. The CDR3 DNA follows: TGTGCCAGCAGCTTCAGACTAGCGGGGTACGAGCAGTACTTC. The chain recombines TRBV7-6 with TRBJ2-7; TRBD2 agrees at 11 bases. The CDR3 extends over 14 amino acids. V gave up 3 bases and J gave up 4 bases; unmatched junction bases: 2. Germline CDR1 is SGHVS and CDR2 is FNYEAQ.

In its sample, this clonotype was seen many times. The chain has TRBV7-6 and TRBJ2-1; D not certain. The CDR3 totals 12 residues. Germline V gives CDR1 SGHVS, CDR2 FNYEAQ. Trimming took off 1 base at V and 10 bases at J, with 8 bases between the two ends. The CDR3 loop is CASSLGKQEQFF. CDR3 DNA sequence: TGTGCCAGCAGCTTAGGAAAGCAGGAGCAGTTCTTC.

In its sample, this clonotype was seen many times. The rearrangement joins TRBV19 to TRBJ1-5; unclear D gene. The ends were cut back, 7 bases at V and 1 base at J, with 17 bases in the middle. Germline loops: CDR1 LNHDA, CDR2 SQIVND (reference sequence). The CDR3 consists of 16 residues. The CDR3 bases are TGTGCCAGTACCCTCGGCGGCGCCCAGAGCAATCAGCCCCAGCATTTT. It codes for CASTLGGAQSNQPQHF. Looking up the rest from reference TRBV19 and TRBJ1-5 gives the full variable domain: DGGITQSPKYLFRKEGQNVTLSCEQNLNHDAMYWYRQDPGQGLRLIYYSQIVNDFQKGDIAEGYSVSREKKESFPLTVTSAQKNPTAFYLCASTLGGAQSNQPQHFGDGTRLSIL.

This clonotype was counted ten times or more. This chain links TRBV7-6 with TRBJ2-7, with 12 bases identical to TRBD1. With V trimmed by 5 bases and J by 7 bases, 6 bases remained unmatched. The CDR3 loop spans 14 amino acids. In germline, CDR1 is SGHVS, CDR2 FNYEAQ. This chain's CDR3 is CASSPGTGGNEQYF. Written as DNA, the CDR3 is TGTGCCAGCAGCCCCGGGACAGGGGGCAATGAGCAGTACTTC.

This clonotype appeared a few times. The chain's CDR3 is CAISVPALAPTDTQYF. Here the CDR3 DNA reads TGTGCCATCAGTGTACCCGCGCTAGCTCCCACAGATACGCAGTATTTT. The rearrangement links TRBV10-3 to TRBJ2-3; perhaps TRBD2 as D (5 bases). There are 16 residues in the CDR3. V lost 4 bases, J lost 2 bases, and 16 bases lay in between. CDR1 ENHRY and CDR2 SYGVKD come from the germline V gene.

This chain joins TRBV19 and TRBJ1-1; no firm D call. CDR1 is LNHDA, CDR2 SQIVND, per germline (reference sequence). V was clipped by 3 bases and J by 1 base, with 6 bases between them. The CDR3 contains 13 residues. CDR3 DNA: TGTGCCAGTAGTATCTGGGAGAACACTGAAGCTTTCTTT. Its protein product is CASSIWENTEAFF.

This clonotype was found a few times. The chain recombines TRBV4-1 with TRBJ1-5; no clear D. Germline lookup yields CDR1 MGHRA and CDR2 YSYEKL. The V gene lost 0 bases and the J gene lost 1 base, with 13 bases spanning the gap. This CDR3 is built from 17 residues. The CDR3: CASSQDLPGLSNQPQHF. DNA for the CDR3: TGCGCCAGCAGCCAAGATCTTCCGGGCCTCAGCAATCAGCCCCAGCATTTT.

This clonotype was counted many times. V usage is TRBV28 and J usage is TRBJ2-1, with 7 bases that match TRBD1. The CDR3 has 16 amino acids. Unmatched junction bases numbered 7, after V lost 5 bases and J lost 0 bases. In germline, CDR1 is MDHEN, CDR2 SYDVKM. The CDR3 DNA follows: TGTGCCAGCAGTCCCCGTTCAGGGGGCTCCTACAATGAGCAGTTCTTC. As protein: CASSPRSGGSYNEQFF.

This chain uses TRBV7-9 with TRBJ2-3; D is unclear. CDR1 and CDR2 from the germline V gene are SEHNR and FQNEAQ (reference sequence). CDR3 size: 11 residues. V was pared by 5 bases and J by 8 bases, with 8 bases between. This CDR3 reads CASSPPGTQYF. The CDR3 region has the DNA TGTGCCAGCAGCCCGCCGGGTACGCAGTATTTT.

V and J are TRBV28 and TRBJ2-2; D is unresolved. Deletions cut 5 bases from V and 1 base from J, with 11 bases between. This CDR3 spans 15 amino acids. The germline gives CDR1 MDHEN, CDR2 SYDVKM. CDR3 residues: CASSQVGLNTGELFF. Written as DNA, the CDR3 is TGTGCCAGCAGTCAAGTCGGCCTGAACACCGGGGAGCTGTTTTTT.

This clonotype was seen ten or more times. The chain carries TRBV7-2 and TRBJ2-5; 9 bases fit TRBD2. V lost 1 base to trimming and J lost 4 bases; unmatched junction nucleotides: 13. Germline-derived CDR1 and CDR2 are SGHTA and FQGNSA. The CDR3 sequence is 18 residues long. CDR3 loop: CASSLGTWAGGPRETQYF. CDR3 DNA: TGTGCCAGCAGCTTAGGAACGTGGGCGGGGGGGCCTCGAGAGACCCAGTACTTC.